These 18 T cell receptor beta chains were sequenced from one sample in a study of blood T cell repertoires in COVID-19. Here immunoSEQ multiplex PCR was the method, and the copy in TCRdb shows in-frame clones only, minus some. The table has roughly 99,000 clones, about 89% seen once. The sample comprised peripheral blood. These receptors came from a man aged 40-49 years with active or convalescent COVID-19.

This clone was recorded only once. The V and J genes are TRBV5-1 and TRBJ2-7, with TRBD2 as a possible D gene (6 bases). The CDR3 has 14 amino acids. CDR1 and CDR2 from the germline V gene are SGHRS and YFSETQ. The V end lost 4 bases, the J end lost 6 bases, and 17 bases lay between the germline ends. The CDR3 loop is CASSPDSTSSEQYF. The CDR3 coding sequence is TGCGCCAGCAGCCCCGACTCCACTAGCTCCGAGCAGTACTTC.

This clone showed up just a few times. V usage is TRBV6-2 or TRBV6-3 and J usage is TRBJ2-2; D is unresolved. V lost 2 bases, J lost 7 bases, and 11 bases lay in between. From germline, CDR1 is MNHEY and CDR2 SVGEGT. The CDR3 contains 14 residues. CDR3 sequence reads: CASSYLRTGGELFF. CDR3 nucleotide sequence: TGTGCCAGCAGTTACCTTAGAACGGGCGGGGAGCTGTTTTTT.

This chain joins TRBV7-2 and TRBJ2-7; 9 nucleotides line up with TRBD2. Germline V lookup: CDR1 SGHTA, CDR2 FQGNSA. This CDR3 comprises 14 residues. The ends lost 6 bases at V and 3 bases at J; junction bases unmatched: 6. The CDR3 DNA reads TGTGCCAGCAGAACCGGGACTAGCAGCTACGAGCAGTACTTC. Translating it yields CASRTGTSSYEQYF.

J is TRBJ2-1 and V is TRBV28; 9 bases match TRBD2. The CDR3 runs 18 residues. With V trimmed by 6 bases and J by 8 bases, 20 bases remained unmatched. Germline values: CDR1 MDHEN, CDR2 SYDVKM. The CDR3 sequence: CASSIPGLAVFRRDEQFF. CDR3 coding DNA: TGTGCCAGCAGCATTCCGGGACTAGCAGTGTTTCGGCGGGATGAGCAGTTCTTC. Filled out from reference TRBV28 and TRBJ2-1, the complete variable domain reads DVKVTQSSRYLVKRTGEKVFLECVQDMDHENMFWYRQDPGLGLRLIYFSYDVKMKEKGDIPEGYSVSREKKERFSLILESASTNQTSMYLCASSIPGLAVFRRDEQFFGPGTRLTVL.

This chain links TRBV19 with TRBJ2-3, with TRBD2 matching over 12 bases. Per the germline V gene, CDR1 is LNHDA and CDR2 is SQIVND (reference sequence). The J segment lost 1 base and the V segment lost 7 bases, leaving 9 bases of the junction unmatched. The CDR3 covers 17 residues. CDR3 nucleotide sequence: TGTGCCAGTACCCTGACTAGCGGGAGATACGGCACAGATACGCAGTATTTT. Its protein product is CASTLTSGRYGTDTQYF.

This clone has only a few counts. The genes are TRBV3-1 (or the pseudogene TRBV3-2) and TRBJ1-1, with D perhaps matching TRBD1 (6 bases). CDR3 length: 14 residues. The germline CDR1 and CDR2 sequences are LGHDT and YNNKEL (reference sequence). V lost 7 bases, J lost 0 bases, and 12 bases lay in between. The DNA for the CDR3 is TGTGCCAGCAAATTTCAGGGGATGAACACTGAAGCTTTCTTT. Protein sequence: CASKFQGMNTEAFF.

The chain employs TRBV6-2 or TRBV6-3 and TRBJ2-3, with TRBD1 as a possible D gene (5 bases). Germline V gives CDR1 MNHEY, CDR2 SVGEGT. There are 15 residues in the CDR3. The V and J ends lost 4 bases and 2 bases respectively, with 13 bases between them. The CDR3 DNA is TGTGCCAGCAGTTCCAGGGTTCGTACCACAGATACGCAGTATTTT. It is translated as CASSSRVRTTDTQYF.

The CDR3 reads CASSLGDRMAFF. In nucleotides, the CDR3 is TGTGCCAGCAGCTTGGGGGACAGGATGGCTTTCTTT. The chain combines TRBV7-9 with TRBJ1-1; 8 nucleotides agree with TRBD1. The CDR3 is 12 amino acids. Losses at the gene ends were 3 bases for V and 11 bases for J; bases not matched to a gene: 5. Germline lookup yields CDR1 SEHNR and CDR2 FQNEAQ (reference sequence). The full variable domain, with the rest looked up from reference TRBV7-9 and TRBJ1-1, is DTGVSQNPRHKITKRGQNVTFRCDPISEHNRLYWYRQTLGQGPEFLTYFQNEAQLEKSRLLSDRFSAERPKGSFSTLEIQRTEQGDSAMYLCASSLGDRMAFFGQGTRLTVV.

The genes are TRBV30 and TRBJ1-6; TRBD1 agrees at 8 bases. Trimming took 0 bases from V and 9 from J; bases not matched to a gene: 4. The germline V gene encodes CDR1 GTSNPN and CDR2 SVGIG (reference sequence). The CDR3 spans 14 residues. The CDR3 loop is CAWSVQGVGSPLHF. DNA of the CDR3: TGTGCCTGGAGTGTACAGGGGGTTGGTTCACCCCTCCACTTT.

The rearrangement links TRBV21-1 to TRBJ2-6; TRBD1, as called in the table, went unchecked against the DNA. TRBV21-1 is a documented pseudogene. The CDR3 extends over 15 amino acids. CDR3 loop: CASSIRAPGANVLTF. CDR3 DNA: TGTGCCAGCAGCATCAGGGCCCCTGGGGCCAACGTCCTGACTTTC.

The chain couples TRBV4-1 to TRBJ2-5; a weak D match, TRBD2 (6 bases). V was pared by 1 base and J by 2 bases, with 11 bases between. Germline V CDR1 and CDR2: MGHRA, YSYEKL. The CDR3 has 15 amino acids. The CDR3 reads CASSQGQGGQETQYF. DNA for the CDR3: TGCGCCAGCAGCCAAGGTCAGGGAGGACAAGAGACCCAGTACTTC.

The V and J genes are TRBV12-3 or TRBV12-4 and TRBJ1-1; maybe TRBD1 (6 bases). V dropped 7 bases and J dropped 11 bases, with 17 bases sitting between them. This CDR3 is built from 12 residues. For the CDR3, the DNA is TGTGCCAGCAAACTAGGACAGACGGGGGCTTTCTTT. As protein: CASKLGQTGAFF.

The V gene is TRBV28, the J gene TRBJ2-7; 8 nucleotides agree with TRBD2. V trimming: 5 bases; J trimming: 0 bases; junction bases outside the gene matches: 3. Germline V gene data show CDR1 as MDHEN and CDR2 as SYDVKM. This CDR3 contains 14 residues. The CDR3 DNA follows: TGTGCCAGCAGTCCGGCGGGGGGCTCCTACGAGCAGTACTTC. Encoded protein: CASSPAGGSYEQYF.

This chain connects TRBV29-1 to TRBJ2-3; 8 nucleotides match TRBD2. CDR3 length equals 16 residues. With 2 bases clipped from V and 3 bases from J, the junction kept 10 bases outside the gene matches. Germline-derived CDR1 and CDR2 are SQVTM and ANQGSEA. The CDR3 protein is CSVERTGGKETDTQYF. The DNA for the CDR3 is TGCAGCGTTGAAAGGACGGGGGGGAAGGAGACAGATACGCAGTATTTT.

This chain links TRBV28 with TRBJ2-2, with 8 bases matching TRBD2. J was trimmed by 6 bases and V by 2 bases; bases with no gene match: 5. The CDR3 is 15 residues long. Germline V gene sequence: CDR1 MDHEN, CDR2 SYDVKM. The CDR3 region has the DNA TGTGCCAGCAGTTTAGGGACTAGAGGATCCGGGGAGCTGTTTTTT. Translating gives CASSLGTRGSGELFF.

The rearrangement links TRBV28 to TRBJ1-2; 9 nucleotides line up with TRBD1. Germline lookup yields CDR1 MDHEN and CDR2 SYDVKM. The CDR3 sequence is 14 residues long. The J segment lost 8 bases and the V segment lost 5 bases, leaving 9 bases of the junction unmatched. As DNA, the CDR3 is TGTGCCAGCAGTCCCCCTCGGGGACAGGGAGGCTACACCTTC. It codes for CASSPPRGQGGYTF.

The CDR3 loop is CASRTIAGGSYNEQFF. The DNA of the CDR3 is TGTGCCAGCAGGACCATAGCGGGAGGCTCTTACAATGAGCAGTTCTTC. The chain carries TRBV27 and TRBJ2-1, with 10 nucleotides matching TRBD2. This CDR3 contains 16 residues. V was pared by 6 bases and J by 4 bases, with 9 bases of the junction left unmatched. Germline assignment: CDR1 MNHEY and CDR2 SMNVEV (reference sequence).

The chain recombines TRBV7-2 with TRBJ2-3; 7 bases line up with TRBD2. Trimming cost V 0 bases and J 9 bases; bases outside gene matches: 9. The CDR3 consists of 15 residues. Looked up from germline, CDR1 is SGHTA and CDR2 is FQGNSA. The CDR3 protein is CASSLALAAGGTQYF. The CDR3 coding sequence is TGTGCCAGCAGCTTAGCCCTAGCGGCCGGGGGGACGCAGTATTTT.